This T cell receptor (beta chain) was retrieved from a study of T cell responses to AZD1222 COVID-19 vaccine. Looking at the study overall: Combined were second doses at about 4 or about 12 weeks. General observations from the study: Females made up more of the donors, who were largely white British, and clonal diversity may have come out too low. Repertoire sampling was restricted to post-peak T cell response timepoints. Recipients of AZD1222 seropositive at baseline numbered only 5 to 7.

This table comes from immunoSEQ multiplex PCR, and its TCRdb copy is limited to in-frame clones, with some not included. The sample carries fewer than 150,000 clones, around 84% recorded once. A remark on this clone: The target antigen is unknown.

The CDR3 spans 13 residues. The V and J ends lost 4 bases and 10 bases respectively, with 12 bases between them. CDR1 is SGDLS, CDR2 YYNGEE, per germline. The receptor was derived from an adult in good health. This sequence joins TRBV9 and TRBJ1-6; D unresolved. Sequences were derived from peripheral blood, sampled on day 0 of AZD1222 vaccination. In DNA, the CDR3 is TGTGCCAGCAGCCAAGAAACGGTCTCACCCCTCCACTTT. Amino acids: CASSQETVSPLHF.